This T cell receptor (beta chain) comes out of a study of T cells in Graves' hyperthyroidism and ophthalmopathy. Study-level information: Peripheral blood was obtained at initial diagnosis, preceding any treatment. Points from the study as a whole: Through a model of 13 V-J features, ophthalmopathy was separated from stable hyperthyroidism.

This clonotype has a count of ten or more. The antigen remains undetermined. From germline, CDR1 is MDHEN and CDR2 SYDVKM. Deletions cut 1 base from V and 4 bases from J, with 20 bases between. The CDR3 spans 17 residues. RNA transcripts were the template for amplifying TCR beta CDR3 regions. The TCR CDR3 first-round RT-PCR relied on the HTBI primer set. TCRdb itself ran the multiplex PCR reads through MiXCR, one entry per CDR3 protein. The profile covers about 740,000 distinct CDR3 sequences, with 11% to 15% appearing a single time and about 10% taken by the ten largest. Graves' hyperthyroidism is called stable when ophthalmopathy does not progress within 18 months.

V gene TRBV28 combines with J gene TRBJ2-7; D unresolved. The clonotype comes from a woman under 30 with Graves' hyperthyroidism. Sequenced sample: blood. The CDR3 DNA sequence: TGTGCCAGCAGTTTATCGGTTATCCAGACCCCATTATACGAGCAGTACTTC. Translated: CASSLSVIQTPLYEQYF.